This T cell receptor (beta chain) was sequenced for a study of cytomegalovirus exposure and HLA in healthy donors. Across the whole study: Genotyping showed roughly 77% of approximately 430 donors falling in the Caucasian-associated ancestry cluster. Notes on the study in general: The later analysis indicated that the majority of CMV-associated TCR beta chains appeared HLA-restricted. An observed cluster of highly shared sequence variants was recorded as a likely sequencing artifact.

The PCR ran on 60 Vbeta and 13 Jbeta primers. Profiled with immunoSEQ multiplex PCR; TCRdb holds only in-frame clones, not every one. The data contain more than 95,000 clones, approximately 80% of them singletons. This clone was seen more than once but under ten times. Antigen unknown. The CDR3 is 15 residues long. From germline, CDR1 is SQVTM and CDR2 ANQGSEA. V gave up 7 bases and J gave up 5 bases, with 22 bases separating them. This chain joins TRBV29-1 and TRBJ2-3, with D maybe TRBD2 (6 bases). The clonotype originates from a man aged 25 to 45 in good health and CMV-seropositive. The sequencing input was PBMCs. CDR3 sequence reads: CSAAYFNGGRDTQYF. DNA of the CDR3: TGCAGCGCCGCTTATTTTAACGGGGGTCGAGATACGCAGTATTTT.